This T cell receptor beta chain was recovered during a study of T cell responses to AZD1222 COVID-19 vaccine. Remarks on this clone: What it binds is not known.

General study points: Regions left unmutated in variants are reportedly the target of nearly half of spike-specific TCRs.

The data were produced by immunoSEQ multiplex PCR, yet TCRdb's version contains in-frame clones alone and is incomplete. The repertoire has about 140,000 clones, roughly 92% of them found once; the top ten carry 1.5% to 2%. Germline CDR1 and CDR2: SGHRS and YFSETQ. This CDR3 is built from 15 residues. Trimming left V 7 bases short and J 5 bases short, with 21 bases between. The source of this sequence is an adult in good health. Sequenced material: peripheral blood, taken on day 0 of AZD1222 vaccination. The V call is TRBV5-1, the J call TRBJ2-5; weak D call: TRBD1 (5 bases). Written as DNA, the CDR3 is TGCGCCAGCGCATACGCCGCCTGGGGCCTCGAGACCCAGTACTTC. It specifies CASAYAAWGLETQYF. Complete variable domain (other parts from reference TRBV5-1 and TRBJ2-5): KAGVTQTPRYLIKTRGQQVTLSCSPISGHRSVSWYQQTPGQGLQFLFEYFSETQRNKGNFPGRFSGRQFSNSRSEMNVSTLELGDSALYLCASAYAAWGLETQYFGPGTRLLVL.